The clone carrying this TCR beta chain has a handful of counts. What it binds is unknown. The CDR3 has 14 residues. Trimming took off 1 base at V and 2 bases at J, with 6 bases between the two ends. Germline CDR1 is MGHRA and CDR2 is YSYEKL. These data are taken from a study of early T cells in non-severe SARS-CoV-2 infection. Across the whole study: Unsorted whole blood bulk RNA was sequenced, with unpaired chains.

General study results and limits: Missing private and CD4 specificities, VDJdb matching favored anti-spike CD8 responses.

Tagging with unique molecular identifiers was applied to individual cDNA molecules. TCRdb fed the 5' RACE reads into MiXCR, producing one record per CDR3 protein. The table has 51,000 or so distinct CDR3 sequences, 9.5% to 11% seen once. This chain links TRBV4-1 with TRBJ2-4, with D unclear. The sample taken for sequencing was whole blood. This clonotype originated in an adult who was a healthcare worker with PCR-confirmed SARS-CoV-2 infection or an uninfected control (not recorded which). The DNA of the CDR3 is TGCGCCAGCAGCCAAGGGTTATCCAAAAACATTCAGTACTTC. As protein: CASSQGLSKNIQYF.